Listed below are T cell receptor beta chains from one sample, sequenced in a study of shared clonotypes between healthy human individuals. The table came from immunoSEQ multiplex PCR; TCRdb's copy has only in-frame clones and leaves some out. The table lists millions of clones, around 95% of them singletons. The sample was naive CD4+ T cells sorted from blood. All receptors derive from a man in his late teens or twenties in good health. Each CDR3 is given with its conserved first and last residue. The D gene is left open where the match is weak. Part of the rows lack a size; the others show once, few, many or a class for expanded clones.

clone size: -; D gene: -; V gene: TRBV5-1; J gene: TRBJ2-7; CDR3 DNA: TGCGCCAGCAGCTCGGGCCCAGAGCAGTACTTC; CDR3 protein: CASSSGPEQYF
clone size: once; D gene: TRBD2; V gene: TRBV6-5; J gene: TRBJ2-1; CDR3 DNA: TGTGCCAGCAGCCGACTAGCAAACCCAGGCAATGAGCAGTTCTTC; CDR3 protein: CASSRLANPGNEQFF
clone size: few; D gene: -; V gene: TRBV7-9; J gene: TRBJ1-1; CDR3 DNA: TGTGCCAGCAGCTTAGACTGGGACACTGAAGCTTTCTTT; CDR3 protein: CASSLDWDTEAFF
clone size: -; D gene: -; V gene: TRBV6-5; J gene: TRBJ2-7; CDR3 DNA: TGTGCCAGCAGTTACAAGGCAGGGGGGTCCTACGAGCAGTACTTC; CDR3 protein: CASSYKAGGSYEQYF
clone size: -; D gene: -; V gene: TRBV29-1; J gene: TRBJ2-7; CDR3 DNA: TGCAGCGTCCCTATCAACGGCGAGCAGTACTTC; CDR3 protein: CSVPINGEQYF
clone size: -; D gene: -; V gene: TRBV19; J gene: TRBJ1-6; CDR3 DNA: TGTGCCAGTAGTATAGGGGCCGGGACCCTAAGAGCAACCTATAATTCACCCCTCCACTTT; CDR3 protein: CASSIGAGTLRATYNSPLHF
clone size: once; D gene: -; V gene: TRBV7-9; J gene: TRBJ1-5; CDR3 DNA: TGTGCCAGCAGCTTTATACAGGATCAGCCCCAGCATTTT; CDR3 protein: CASSFIQDQPQHF
clone size: -; D gene: -; V gene: TRBV28; J gene: TRBJ2-7; CDR3 DNA: TGTGCCAGCACCCGTGAGTATCCCTCCTACGAGCAGTACTTC; CDR3 protein: CASTREYPSYEQYF
clone size: -; D gene: -; V gene: TRBV5-1; J gene: TRBJ2-5; CDR3 DNA: TGCGCCAGCAGCTCCACGACCCGGGACCTCCAAGAGACCCAGTACTTC; CDR3 protein: CASSSTTRDLQETQYF
clone size: -; D gene: TRBD1; V gene: TRBV19; J gene: TRBJ1-1; CDR3 DNA: TGTGCCAGTTTAACAGGGGGAGGCCGAAAAGCTTTCTTT; CDR3 protein: CASLTGGGRKAFF
clone size: -; D gene: -; V gene: TRBV19; J gene: TRBJ1-1; CDR3 DNA: TGTGCCAGTAGCTACTGGGGGGAAGCTTTCTTT; CDR3 protein: CASSYWGEAFF
clone size: -; D gene: TRBD1; V gene: TRBV9; J gene: TRBJ1-6; CDR3 DNA: TGTGCCAGCAGCCCAGGACAGGGGGTGAATTCACCCCTCCACTTT; CDR3 protein: CASSPGQGVNSPLHF
clone size: -; D gene: -; V gene: TRBV30; J gene: TRBJ1-2; CDR3 DNA: TGTGCCTGGAGTTTACTACAGATGTATGGCTACACCTTC; CDR3 protein: CAWSLLQMYGYTF
clone size: -; D gene: -; V gene: TRBV11-1; J gene: TRBJ1-1; CDR3 DNA: TGTGCCAGCAGCCCTTCAATGGACACTGAAGCTTTCTTT; CDR3 protein: CASSPSMDTEAFF
clone size: -; D gene: -; V gene: TRBV10-2; J gene: TRBJ1-6; CDR3 DNA: TGCGCCAGCAGTGAGAGGTTGGGGCACTTTAATTCACCCCTCCACTTT; CDR3 protein: CASSERLGHFNSPLHF
clone size: -; D gene: TRBD1; V gene: TRBV5-1; J gene: TRBJ2-3; CDR3 DNA: TGCGCCAGCAGCTTGGGACAGGGCTACACAGATACGCAGTATTTT; CDR3 protein: CASSLGQGYTDTQYF
clone size: -; D gene: -; V gene: TRBV6-4; J gene: TRBJ2-2; CDR3 DNA: TGTGCCAGCGGGCCAGGACCAAACACCGGGGAGCTGTTTTTT; CDR3 protein: CASGPGPNTGELFF
clone size: -; D gene: -; V gene: TRBV6-6; J gene: TRBJ2-7; CDR3 DNA: TGTGCCAGCAGTGTTGGAGGGGGGGGCGAGCAGTACTTC; CDR3 protein: CASSVGGGGEQYF
clone size: once; D gene: TRBD1; V gene: TRBV28; J gene: TRBJ1-5; CDR3 DNA: TGTGCCAGCAGTTTACCCGGGACAGGACCCCATCAGCCCCAGCATTTT; CDR3 protein: CASSLPGTGPHQPQHF
clone size: -; D gene: TRBD1; V gene: TRBV9; J gene: TRBJ1-2; CDR3 DNA: TGTGCCAGCAGCGCCGATGGACAGGGCTATGGCTACACCTTC; CDR3 protein: CASSADGQGYGYTF
clone size: -; D gene: TRBD1; V gene: TRBV19; J gene: TRBJ1-2; CDR3 DNA: TGTGCCAGTAGGCAGGGGGCGCTTGGCTACACCTTC; CDR3 protein: CASRQGALGYTF
clone size: -; D gene: -; V gene: TRBV6-6; J gene: TRBJ2-7; CDR3 DNA: TGTGCCAGCAGTTACCTCCGGACGGGAACCTACGAGCAGTACTTC; CDR3 protein: CASSYLRTGTYEQYF